This TCR beta chain was recorded in a study of T-cell memory formation after mild COVID-19. Study-wide results and caveats: There was a balanced CD4/CD8 profile in clones contracting day 15 to 85, and later expanders leaned CD4+.

UMIs and sample barcodes were carried by the TCR alpha and TCR beta cDNA libraries that 5'RACE produced using constant-segment primers. MiXCR was run by TCRdb on the 5' RACE reads, yielding one entry per CDR3 protein. This table holds around 200,000 distinct CDR3 sequences, approximately 17% found once. Germline lookup yields CDR1 SGHAT and CDR2 FQNNGV. The V and J ends lost 5 bases and 6 bases respectively, with 11 bases between them. The CDR3 sequence is 13 residues long. Comment on this clonotype: Antigen unknown.

V gene TRBV11-2 combines with J gene TRBJ1-5; possible D gene TRBD1, 5 bases. Input material: PBMCs or a T cell subset sorted from them (not recorded which). The receptor was derived from a man aged 18-30 years who had mild COVID-19 (a few samples of this study predate the infection). Cell type and time point are not known. The CDR3 sequence: CASSPGLGQPQHF. CDR3 coding DNA: TGTGCCAGCAGCCCAGGGTTGGGTCAGCCCCAGCATTTT.